This TCR beta chain was profiled in a study of monozygotic twins with cystic fibrosis (dated by TCRdb to about 2021). For context, the study as a whole: Barcoded libraries were prepared with roughly 15 PCR cycles from around 3 micrograms of fragmented DNA. Twins were ranked among about 1,100 cohort participants for weight-for-height and FEVPerc (FEV1 disease centile) on the day of blood sampling. Data for three of the twin pairs had previously been reported in another context. To gauge how much genetics shapes V and J gene usage, the researchers compared TCR beta repertoires both within and across 16 monozygotic twin pairs who have cystic fibrosis. The cohort comprised ten female and six male twin pairs aged roughly 2.0 to 40 years, median approximately 10 years, mostly children and adolescents.

TCR beta CDR3 regions were amplified by multiplex PCR using the immunoSEQ immune profiling system, following the manufacturer's instructions. An Illumina NextSeq system was used to carry out the sequencing. Per the source publication's procedure: The immunoSEQ Analyzer platform handled processing of the sequence data, and clonality was calculated by taking the square root of Simpson's index of productive rearrangements. Similarity in V and J usage was quantified by Jensen-Shannon distance, and CDR3 generation probabilities were calculated with OLGA. Shared CDR3 sequences were searched in the immuneACCESS database (August 2020) and in VDJdb (December 2020). In TCRdb, the immuneACCESS table is reduced to in-frame sequences with V and J assigned. These tables do not hold every clone; where another copy was compared, an unresolved V gene accounts for under half, and the others remain unexplained. V, J and clone size are those of that table, while D and trimming were read from the DNA. Here the sample has 12,000 to 15,000 clones; around 91% occur a single time. The ten largest clones take up about 0.69% of the sample.

Details on this clone: The specificity of this receptor is unknown. Base-call qualities are not available, and no considerably larger clone is one nucleotide away.

What the study reported, not specific to this receptor: Simpson clonality was generally low (median about 0.01), which suggests a naive-dominated repertoire, and clonality was higher in the most severely affected patients. Monozygotic CF twin pairs shared significantly more nucleotide-identical clonotypes within each pair than unrelated CF individuals shared with one another (P = 0.000026, Mann-Whitney). Only a small cohort was studied, and no association of shared CDR3 numbers with age, concordance or disease severity was found. The greatest similarity to the co-twin was observed for V gene usage in 13 of 16 pairs and for J usage in 8 of 16 pairs, which suggested genetic constraints.

The twin pairs came from the European Cystic Fibrosis Twin and Sibling Study Cohort, which recruited patients from more than 150 CF clinics across 14 European countries. Zygosity and CFTR genotype were confirmed in-house, and zygosity was tested by multiplex PCR of nine short tandem repeat loci. Peripheral blood was sampled from each twin, and clinical parameters were recorded on the day of blood sampling. Genomic DNA was isolated from peripheral blood cells with phenol/chloroform and kept in TE buffer at 4 degrees C. Reading from cysteine to phenylalanine, the CDR3 counts 12 amino acids. Only the CDR3 DNA is retained, 36 bases long and in frame from the first base. Trimming removed 11 bases from V and 4 bases from J; the gene matches leave 4 bases unexplained. CDR1 and CDR2 were assigned from the germline V gene as MDHEN and SYDVKM.

This receptor chain uses TRBV28 and TRBJ2-7; TRBD2 agrees with 11 junctional bases. The sequence was collected from a boy between 5 and 17 years old with cystic fibrosis. Material for sequencing was blood. The bases are TGTGCCTCAGCTAGCGGGAGGTACGAGCAGTACTTC. It is translated as CASASGRYEQYF.